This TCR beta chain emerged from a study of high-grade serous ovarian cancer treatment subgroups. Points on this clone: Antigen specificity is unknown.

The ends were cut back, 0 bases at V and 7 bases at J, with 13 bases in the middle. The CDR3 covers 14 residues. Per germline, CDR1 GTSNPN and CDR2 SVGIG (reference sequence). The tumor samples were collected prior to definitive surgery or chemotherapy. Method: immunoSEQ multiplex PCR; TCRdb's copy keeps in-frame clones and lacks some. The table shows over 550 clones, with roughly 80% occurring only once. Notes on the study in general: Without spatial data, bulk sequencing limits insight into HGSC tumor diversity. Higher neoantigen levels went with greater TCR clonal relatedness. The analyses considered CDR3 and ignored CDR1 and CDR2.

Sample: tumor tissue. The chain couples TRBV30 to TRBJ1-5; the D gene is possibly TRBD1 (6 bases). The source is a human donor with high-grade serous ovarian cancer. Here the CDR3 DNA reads TGTGCCTGGAGTGTACCTGGCAGGGGCCAGCCCCAGCATTTT. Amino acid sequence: CAWSVPGRGQPQHF.